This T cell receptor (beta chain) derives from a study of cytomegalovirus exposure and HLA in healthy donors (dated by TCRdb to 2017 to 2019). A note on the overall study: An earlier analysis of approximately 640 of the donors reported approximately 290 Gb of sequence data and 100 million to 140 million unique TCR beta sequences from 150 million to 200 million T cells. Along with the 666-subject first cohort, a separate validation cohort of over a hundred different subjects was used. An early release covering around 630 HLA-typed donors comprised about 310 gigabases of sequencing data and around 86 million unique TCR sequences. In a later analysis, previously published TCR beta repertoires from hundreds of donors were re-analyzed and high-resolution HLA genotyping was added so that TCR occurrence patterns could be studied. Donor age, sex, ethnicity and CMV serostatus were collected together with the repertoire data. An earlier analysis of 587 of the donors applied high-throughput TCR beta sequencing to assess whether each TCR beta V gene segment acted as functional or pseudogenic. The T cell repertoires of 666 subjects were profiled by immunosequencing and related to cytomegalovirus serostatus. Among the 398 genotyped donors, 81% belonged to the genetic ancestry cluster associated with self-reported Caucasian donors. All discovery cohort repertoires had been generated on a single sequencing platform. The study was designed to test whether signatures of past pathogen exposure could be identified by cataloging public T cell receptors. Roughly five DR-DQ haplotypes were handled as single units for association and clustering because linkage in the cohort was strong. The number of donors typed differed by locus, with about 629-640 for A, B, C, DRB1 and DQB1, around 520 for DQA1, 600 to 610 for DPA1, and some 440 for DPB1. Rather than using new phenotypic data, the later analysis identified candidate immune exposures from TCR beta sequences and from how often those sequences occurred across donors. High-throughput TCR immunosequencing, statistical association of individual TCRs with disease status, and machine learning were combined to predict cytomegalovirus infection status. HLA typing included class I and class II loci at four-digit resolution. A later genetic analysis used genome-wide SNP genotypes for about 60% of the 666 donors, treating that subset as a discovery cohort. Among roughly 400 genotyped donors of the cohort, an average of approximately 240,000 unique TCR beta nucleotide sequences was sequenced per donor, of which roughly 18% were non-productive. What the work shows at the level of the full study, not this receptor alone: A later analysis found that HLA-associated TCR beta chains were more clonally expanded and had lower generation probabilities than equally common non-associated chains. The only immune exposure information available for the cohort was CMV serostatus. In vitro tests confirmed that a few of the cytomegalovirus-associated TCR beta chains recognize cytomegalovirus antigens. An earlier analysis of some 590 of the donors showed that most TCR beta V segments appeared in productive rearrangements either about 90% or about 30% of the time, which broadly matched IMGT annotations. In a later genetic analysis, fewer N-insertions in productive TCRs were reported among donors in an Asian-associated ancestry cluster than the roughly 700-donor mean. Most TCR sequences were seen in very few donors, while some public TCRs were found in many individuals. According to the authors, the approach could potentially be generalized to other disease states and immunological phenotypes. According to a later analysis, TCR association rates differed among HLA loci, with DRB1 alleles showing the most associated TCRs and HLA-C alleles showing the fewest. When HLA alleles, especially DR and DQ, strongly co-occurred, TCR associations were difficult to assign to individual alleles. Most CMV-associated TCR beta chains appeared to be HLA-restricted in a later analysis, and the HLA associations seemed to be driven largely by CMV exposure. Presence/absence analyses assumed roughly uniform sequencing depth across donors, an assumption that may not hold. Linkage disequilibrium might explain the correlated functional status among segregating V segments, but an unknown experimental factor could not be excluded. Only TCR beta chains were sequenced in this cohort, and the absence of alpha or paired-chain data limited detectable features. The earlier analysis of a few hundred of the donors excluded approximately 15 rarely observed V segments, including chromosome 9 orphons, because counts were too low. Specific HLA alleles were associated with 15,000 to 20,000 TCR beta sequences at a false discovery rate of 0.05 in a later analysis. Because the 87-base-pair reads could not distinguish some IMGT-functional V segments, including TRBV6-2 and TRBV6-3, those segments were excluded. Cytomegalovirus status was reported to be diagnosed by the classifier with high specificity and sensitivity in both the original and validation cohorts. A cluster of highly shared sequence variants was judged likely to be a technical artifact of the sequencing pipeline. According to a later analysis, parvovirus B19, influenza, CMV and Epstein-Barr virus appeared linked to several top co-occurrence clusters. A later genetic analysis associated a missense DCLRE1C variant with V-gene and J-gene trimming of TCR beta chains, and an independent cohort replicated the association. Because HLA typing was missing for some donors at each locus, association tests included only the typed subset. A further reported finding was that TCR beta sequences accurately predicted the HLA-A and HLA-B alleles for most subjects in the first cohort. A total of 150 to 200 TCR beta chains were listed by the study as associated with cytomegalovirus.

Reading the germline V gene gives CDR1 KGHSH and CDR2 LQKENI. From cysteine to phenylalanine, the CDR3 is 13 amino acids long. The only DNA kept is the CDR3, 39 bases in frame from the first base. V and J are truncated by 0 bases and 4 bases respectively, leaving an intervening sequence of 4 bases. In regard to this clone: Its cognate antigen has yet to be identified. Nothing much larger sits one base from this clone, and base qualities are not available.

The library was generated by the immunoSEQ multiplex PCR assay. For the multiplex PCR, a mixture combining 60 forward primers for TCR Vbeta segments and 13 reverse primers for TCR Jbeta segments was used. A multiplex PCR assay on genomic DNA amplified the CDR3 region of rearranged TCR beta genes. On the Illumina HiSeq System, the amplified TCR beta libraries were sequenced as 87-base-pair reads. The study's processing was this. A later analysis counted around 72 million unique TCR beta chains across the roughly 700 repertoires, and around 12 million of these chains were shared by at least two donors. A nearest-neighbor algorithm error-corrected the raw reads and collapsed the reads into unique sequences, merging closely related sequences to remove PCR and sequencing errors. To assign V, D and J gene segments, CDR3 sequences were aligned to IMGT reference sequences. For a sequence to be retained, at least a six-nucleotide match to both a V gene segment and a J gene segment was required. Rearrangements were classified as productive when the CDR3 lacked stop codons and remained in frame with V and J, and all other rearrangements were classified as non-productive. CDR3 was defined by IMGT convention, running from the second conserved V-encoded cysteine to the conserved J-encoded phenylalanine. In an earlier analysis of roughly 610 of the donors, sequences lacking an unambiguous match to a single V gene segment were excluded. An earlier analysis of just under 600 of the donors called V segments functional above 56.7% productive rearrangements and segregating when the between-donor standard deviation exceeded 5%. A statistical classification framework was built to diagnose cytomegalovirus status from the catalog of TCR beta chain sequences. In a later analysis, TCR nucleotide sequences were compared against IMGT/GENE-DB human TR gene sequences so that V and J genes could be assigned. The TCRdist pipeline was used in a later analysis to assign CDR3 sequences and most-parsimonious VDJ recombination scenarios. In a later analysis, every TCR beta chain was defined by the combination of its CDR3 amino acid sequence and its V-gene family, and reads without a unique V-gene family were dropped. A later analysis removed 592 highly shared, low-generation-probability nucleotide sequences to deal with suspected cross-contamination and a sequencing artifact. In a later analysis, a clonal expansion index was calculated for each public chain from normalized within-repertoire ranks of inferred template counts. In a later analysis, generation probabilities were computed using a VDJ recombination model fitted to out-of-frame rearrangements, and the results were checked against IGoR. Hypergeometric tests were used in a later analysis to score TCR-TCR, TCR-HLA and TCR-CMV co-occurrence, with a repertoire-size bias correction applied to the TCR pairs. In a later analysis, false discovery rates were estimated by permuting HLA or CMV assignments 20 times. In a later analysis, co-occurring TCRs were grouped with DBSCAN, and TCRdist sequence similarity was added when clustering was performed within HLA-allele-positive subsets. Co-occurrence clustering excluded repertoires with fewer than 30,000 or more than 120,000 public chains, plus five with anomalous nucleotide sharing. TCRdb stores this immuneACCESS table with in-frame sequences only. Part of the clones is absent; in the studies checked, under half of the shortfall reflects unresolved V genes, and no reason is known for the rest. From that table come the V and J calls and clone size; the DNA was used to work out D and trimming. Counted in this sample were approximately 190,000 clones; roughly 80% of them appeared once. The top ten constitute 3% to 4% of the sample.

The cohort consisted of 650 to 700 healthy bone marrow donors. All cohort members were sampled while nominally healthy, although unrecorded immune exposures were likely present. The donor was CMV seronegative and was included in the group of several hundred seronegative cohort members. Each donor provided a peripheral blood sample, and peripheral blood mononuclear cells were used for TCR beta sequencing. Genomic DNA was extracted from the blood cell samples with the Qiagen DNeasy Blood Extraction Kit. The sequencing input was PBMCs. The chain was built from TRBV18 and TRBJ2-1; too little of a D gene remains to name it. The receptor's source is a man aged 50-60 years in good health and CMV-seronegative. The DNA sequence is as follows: TGTGCCAGCTCACCACCCGGTTACAATGAGCAGTTCTTC. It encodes CASSPPGYNEQFF. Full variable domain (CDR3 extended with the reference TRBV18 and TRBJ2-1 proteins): NAGVMQNPRHLVRRRGQEARLRCSPMKGHSHVYWYRQLPEEGLKFMVYLQKENIIDESGMPKERFSAEFPKEGPSILRIQQVVRGDSAAYFCASSPPGYNEQFFGPGTRLTVL.